This TCR beta chain is from a study of siplizumab effects on memory and regulatory T cells. The study, taken as a whole, reports: Most alloreactive clones went unmapped to unstimulated subsets; only a minor fraction mapped. Proliferating siplizumab-culture Treg suppressive function went unconfirmed.

Method: immunoSEQ multiplex PCR; TCRdb's copy keeps in-frame clones and lacks some. The data hold roughly 120,000 clones, with 92% observed a single time. Note on this clone: Its antigen is still unknown.

Sequencing was performed on CD4+ T cells sorted from blood. The origin of this receptor is a human donor in good health.

The CDR3 DNA sequence: TGTGCCAGCTCACCCGCCGAGGGGGCTAACTATGGCTACACCTTC. Protein sequence: CASSPAEGANYGYTF. This chain links TRBV18 with TRBJ1-2; a weak D match, TRBD1 (6 bases). Trimming left V 3 bases short and J 0 bases short, with 11 bases between. Germline V gene sequence: CDR1 KGHSH, CDR2 LQKENI. The CDR3 length is 15 residues.